The next 32 T cell receptor beta chains were all read from a single sample in a study of shared T cell receptors in the human thymus. Assay used: immunoSEQ multiplex PCR; TCRdb lists only in-frame clones, some missing. The sample records just under 550,000 clones, about 80% being singletons. The same specimen was also included in a second study, on human thymus T cells.

Sequenced input: thymocytes. The receptors shown here come from a boy less than two years old with a congenital heart defect.

The V and J genes are TRBV28 and TRBJ2-2; 10 bases fit TRBD2. This CDR3 comprises 16 residues. The trim removed 5 bases at V and 1 base at J, leaving 4 bases unmatched. The germline gives CDR1 MDHEN, CDR2 SYDVKM. CDR3 sequence (DNA): TGTGCCAGCAGTGTTACTAGCGGGGTGAACACCGGGGAGCTGTTTTTT. Its translation is CASSVTSGVNTGELFF.

This clone has only one observation. The rearrangement joins TRBV6-5 to TRBJ2-5, with D maybe TRBD1 (6 bases). The J call may not be correct, given that the DNA end is closer to TRBJ2-7. Looked up from germline, CDR1 is MNHEY and CDR2 is SVGAGI. This CDR3 has 14 residues. CDR3 in amino acids: CASRTGLARGEQYF. The CDR3 nucleotides read TGTGCCAGCAGAACAGGGTTGGCGCGCGGCGAGCAGTACTTC.

V is TRBV6-1 and J is TRBJ1-2, with a weak D call TRBD1 (6 bases). Between the trimmed V and J ends, which lost 6 bases and 4 bases, there was a span of 12 bases. This CDR3 is 13 amino acids long. Germline lookup yields CDR1 MNHNS and CDR2 SASEGT. The CDR3 is CASRSQGSYGYTF. In DNA, the CDR3 is TGTGCCAGCAGATCACAGGGTAGCTATGGCTACACCTTC.

This clone showed up just a few times. V gene TRBV6-1 combines with J gene TRBJ2-2, with 8 bases aligning to TRBD1. The CDR3 is 19 amino acids. Germline trimming cut 0 bases from V and 6 bases from J; bases unmatched to any gene: 15. Germline CDR1 is MNHNS and CDR2 is SASEGT. The CDR3 region has the DNA TGTGCCAGCAGTGAAGCCGGGGTAATCAGGGGGCGGGTTGCCGGGGAGCTGTTTTTT. This translates into CASSEAGVIRGRVAGELFF.

The V and J genes are TRBV28 and TRBJ2-7, with a possible D match to TRBD1 (6 bases). Germline V gives CDR1 MDHEN, CDR2 SYDVKM. The V gene lost 4 bases and the J gene lost 0 bases, with 13 bases spanning the gap. The CDR3 extends over 15 amino acids. The CDR3 DNA is TGTGCCAGCAGTTACCGGGACATGAGCTCCTACGAGCAGTACTTC. Translated, it gives CASSYRDMSSYEQYF. Looking up the rest from reference TRBV28 and TRBJ2-7 gives the full variable domain: DVKVTQSSRYLVKRTGEKVFLECVQDMDHENMFWYRQDPGLGLRLIYFSYDVKMKEKGDIPEGYSVSREKKERFSLILESASTNQTSMYLCASSYRDMSSYEQYFGPGTRLTVT.

The rearrangement uses TRBV7-8 and TRBJ2-5, with 10 positions matching TRBD2. The CDR3 is 17 amino acids. Germline values: CDR1 SGHVS, CDR2 FQNEAQ. The junction had 15 bases not matched to a gene; V was cut back by 1 base and J by 10 bases. DNA for the CDR3: TGTGCCAGCAGCTTAGAGGCTAGCGGGAGCCGACGGGGGGGCCAGTACTTC. Its translation is CASSLEASGSRRGGQYF.

The chain couples TRBV15 to TRBJ1-3; D not resolved. The CDR3 consists of 16 residues. V lost 4 bases and J lost 6, with 19 bases in between. In germline, CDR1 is LNHNV, CDR2 YYDKDF (reference sequence). This CDR3 is CATSIPPSGIPNTIYF. The CDR3 DNA reads TGTGCCACCAGCATCCCACCATCGGGGATACCAAACACCATATATTTT.

The rearrangement uses TRBV11-2 and TRBJ2-7; no reliable D call. CDR3 length: 13 residues. CDR1 is SGHAT, CDR2 FQNNGV, per germline. Trimming left V 4 bases short and J 1 base short, with 8 bases between. CDR3 sequence: CASSSRFSYEQYF. The CDR3 DNA reads TGTGCCAGCAGCTCCAGGTTTTCCTACGAGCAGTACTTC. Full variable domain (outside the CDR3, taken from reference TRBV11-2 and TRBJ2-7): EAGVAQSPRYKIIEKRQSVAFWCNPISGHATLYWYQQILGQGPKLLIQFQNNGVVDDSQLPKDRFSAERLKGVDSTLKIQPAKLEDSAVYLCASSSRFSYEQYFGPGTRLTVT.

This clone was observed once. J is TRBJ2-7 and V is TRBV27; D is possibly TRBD2 (5 bases). V was shortened by 3 bases and J by 2 bases, with 11 bases between the two germline ends. This CDR3 contains 14 residues. Germline values: CDR1 MNHEY, CDR2 SMNVEV (reference sequence). The CDR3 sequence is CASSFSTKAYEQYF. In DNA form, the CDR3 reads TGTGCCAGCAGTTTCTCGACTAAAGCCTACGAGCAGTACTTC.

The chain links TRBV7-2 to TRBJ1-2; no definite D call. This CDR3 region has 12 residues. Deletions cut 5 bases from V and 7 bases from J, with 11 bases between. Looked up from germline, CDR1 is SGHTA and CDR2 is FQGNSA. This CDR3 is CASSPGVLGYTF. The CDR3 coding sequence is TGTGCCAGCAGCCCCGGGGTCCTTGGCTACACCTTC.

J is TRBJ2-7 and V is TRBV14, with 10 nucleotides matching TRBD2. V shed 3 bases and J 3 bases; nucleotides not matched to a gene: 8. CDR3 length: 16 residues. Per the germline V gene, CDR1 is SGHDN and CDR2 is FVKESK. CDR3 in amino acids: CASSHGAGGPVYEQYF. Written as DNA, the CDR3 is TGTGCCAGCAGCCATGGAGCGGGAGGGCCTGTCTACGAGCAGTACTTC. The full variable domain, in which reference TRBV14 and TRBJ2-7 provide the parts outside the CDR3, is EAGVTQFPSHSVIEKGQTVTLRCDPISGHDNLYWYRRVMGKEIKFLLHFVKESKQDESGMPNNRFLAERTGGTYSTLKVQPAELEDSGVYFCASSHGAGGPVYEQYFGPGTRLTVT.

The chain recombines TRBV5-6 with TRBJ2-3; 12 positions match TRBD2. Germline values: CDR1 SGHDT, CDR2 YYEEEE. The CDR3 extends over 18 amino acids. V shed 4 bases, J shed 0 bases, and the junction held 9 bases outside the gene matches. CDR3 in amino acids: CASSEGTSGQISTDTQYF. The CDR3, as DNA: TGTGCCAGCAGCGAAGGGACTAGCGGGCAGATTAGCACAGATACGCAGTATTTT.

The V gene is TRBV7-8, the J gene TRBJ2-7; 14 bases match TRBD2. The J segment lost 2 bases and the V segment lost 3 bases, leaving 6 bases of the junction unmatched. This CDR3 spans 17 amino acids. The germline CDR1 and CDR2 sequences are SGHVS and FQNEAQ. The chain's CDR3 is CASSFRTSGRKPYEQYF. DNA of the CDR3: TGTGCCAGCAGCTTTCGGACTAGCGGGAGGAAGCCCTACGAGCAGTACTTC. Combining the CDR3 with reference TRBV7-8 and TRBJ2-7 gives the whole variable domain GAGVSQSPRYKVAKRGQDVALRCDPISGHVSLFWYQQALGQGPEFLTYFQNEAQLDKSGLPSDRFFAERPEGSVSTLKIQRTQQEDSAVYLCASSFRTSGRKPYEQYFGPGTRLTVT.

The genes are TRBV27 and TRBJ2-7; tentatively, D is TRBD2 (6 bases). Trimming removed 7 bases at V and 6 bases at J, with 28 bases between. The CDR3 sequence is 17 residues long. Germline-derived CDR1 and CDR2 are MNHEY and SMNVEV (reference sequence). For the CDR3, the DNA is TGTGCCAGCACTCCCCATGCGGGACCCTCCCTAATACGCGAGCAGTACTTC. Translating gives CASTPHAGPSLIREQYF.

The rearrangement uses TRBV27 and TRBJ1-5; D remains unclear. The ends were cut back, 6 bases at V and 1 base at J, with 7 bases in the middle. Germline CDR1 and CDR2: MNHEY and SMNVEV (reference sequence). This CDR3 has 13 amino acids. The CDR3 reads CASRTGSNQPQHF. CDR3 nucleotide sequence: TGTGCCAGCAGGACCGGGAGCAATCAGCCCCAGCATTTT.

The chain carries TRBV6-6 and TRBJ1-2; 8 bases match TRBD1. Germline lookup yields CDR1 MNHNY and CDR2 SVGAGI (reference sequence). The V segment lost 0 bases and the J segment 4 bases; nucleotides outside the gene matches: 7. The CDR3 has 16 amino acids. For the CDR3, the DNA is TGTGCCAGCAGTTACTCTCCGGACAGGGTCCTCTATGGCTACACCTTC. Amino acids: CASSYSPDRVLYGYTF.

This rearrangement joins TRBV9 to TRBJ1-1, with 8 bases aligning to TRBD1. Germline values: CDR1 SGDLS, CDR2 YYNGEE. V trimming: 3 bases; J trimming: 3 bases; junction bases outside the gene matches: 7. The CDR3 loop spans 15 amino acids. CDR3 residues: CASSEDRDRYTEAFF. The CDR3 region has the DNA TGTGCCAGCAGCGAGGACAGGGACCGGTACACTGAAGCTTTCTTT.

This chain connects TRBV2 to TRBJ2-7; D is undetermined. Trimming cost V 6 bases and J 3 bases, with 12 bases left between them. CDR1 is SNHLY and CDR2 is FYNNEI in the germline V gene. The CDR3 has 13 amino acids. CDR3 nucleotide sequence: TGTGCCAGCAGCCGCCGGGTGCGCTACGAGCAGTACTTC. It encodes CASSRRVRYEQYF.

The table lists this clone with a few counts. This sequence joins TRBV5-1 and TRBJ2-1; a possible D gene is TRBD1 (6 bases). The germline V gene encodes CDR1 SGHRS and CDR2 YFSETQ. The CDR3 has 16 amino acids. The ends were cut back, 0 bases at V and 6 bases at J, with 16 bases in the middle. Here the CDR3 reads CASSLGVLQGCNEQFF. CDR3 coding DNA: TGCGCCAGCAGCTTGGGGGTTTTACAGGGCTGCAATGAGCAGTTCTTC. The variable domain in full, completed from reference TRBV5-1 and TRBJ2-1, reads KAGVTQTPRYLIKTRGQQVTLSCSPISGHRSVSWYQQTPGQGLQFLFEYFSETQRNKGNFPGRFSGRQFSNSRSEMNVSTLELGDSALYLCASSLGVLQGCNEQFFGPGTRLTVL.

The rearrangement links TRBV28 to TRBJ2-1; 7 bases agree with TRBD1. Per the germline V gene, CDR1 is MDHEN and CDR2 is SYDVKM. This CDR3 region has 17 residues. With 4 bases clipped from V and 2 bases from J, the junction kept 11 bases outside the gene matches. CDR3 amino acids: CASSSNHRGSPYNEQFF. CDR3 DNA sequence: TGTGCCAGCAGTTCGAACCACAGGGGCTCCCCCTACAATGAGCAGTTCTTC.

This clone was counted only a few times. This chain connects TRBV4-1 to TRBJ2-1; 9 bases fit TRBD1. With 0 bases clipped from V and 5 bases from J, the junction kept 17 bases outside the gene matches. This CDR3 region has 20 residues. The germline V gene encodes CDR1 MGHRA and CDR2 YSYEKL. CDR3 region: CASSQETDRGSTSAHNEQFF. The CDR3 bases are TGCGCCAGCAGCCAAGAAACAGACAGGGGGTCAACTAGCGCCCACAATGAGCAGTTCTTC.

CDR3 residues: CASSLEVREDPPDTQYF. DNA for the CDR3: TGTGCCAGCAGCTTAGAAGTGCGGGAGGACCCCCCCGATACGCAGTATTTT. The chain links TRBV7-2 to TRBJ2-3, with 8 bases identical to TRBD2. V lost 1 base, J lost 6 bases, and 12 bases stayed unmatched. Germline CDR1 and CDR2: SGHTA and FQGNSA. CDR3 size: 17 residues.

V and J are TRBV27 and TRBJ1-2; TRBD1 is a possible D gene (5 bases). This CDR3 comprises 14 residues. CDR1 and CDR2 (germline): MNHEY, SMNVEV (reference sequence). V was clipped by 3 bases and J by 4 bases, with 12 bases between them. The CDR3 nucleotides read TGTGCCAGCAGTTTCTCGGGGGGTGGCTATGGCTACACCTTC. This gives the protein CASSFSGGGYGYTF.

The rearrangement joins TRBV28 to TRBJ2-5, with 8 bases aligning to TRBD2. J was trimmed by 5 bases and V by 7 bases; bases with no gene match: 9. The CDR3 runs 14 residues. Per the germline V gene, CDR1 is MDHEN and CDR2 is SYDVKM. CDR3 DNA: TGTGCCAGCACCCCCGGGGGGGAGGGGGAGACCCAGTACTTC. It specifies CASTPGGEGETQYF.

The V and J genes are TRBV4-1 and TRBJ2-7, with D possibly being TRBD1 (6 bases). The CDR3 is made up of 16 amino acids. Germline loops: CDR1 MGHRA, CDR2 YSYEKL. Trimming took 0 bases from V and 3 from J, leaving 15 bases between them. CDR3 in amino acids: CASSQDLTGSRYEQYF. The DNA of the CDR3 is TGCGCCAGCAGCCAAGATCTGACAGGCTCCCGCTACGAGCAGTACTTC.

The CDR3 is CASSLSGGDTQYF. CDR3 DNA: TGTGCCAGCAGTTTATCGGGGGGGGATACGCAGTATTTT. J is TRBJ2-3 and V is TRBV27, with 7 bases that match TRBD2. Per germline, CDR1 MNHEY and CDR2 SMNVEV (reference sequence). The trim removed 0 bases at V and 6 bases at J, leaving 0 bases unmatched. The CDR3 sequence is 13 residues long.

The V gene is TRBV4-1, the J gene TRBJ2-7; 8 bases are shared with TRBD2. Looked up from germline, CDR1 is MGHRA and CDR2 is YSYEKL. The CDR3 runs 16 residues. The ends lost 1 base at V and 5 bases at J; junction bases unmatched: 10. CDR3 amino acids: CASSQGGRGGGDEQYF. The CDR3 DNA sequence: TGCGCCAGCAGCCAAGGGGGCCGGGGGGGAGGCGACGAGCAGTACTTC.

This clone was detected a few times. The chain is built from TRBV5-8 and TRBJ2-1; 11 bases fit TRBD1. J was trimmed by 7 bases and V by 4 bases; bases with no gene match: 10. The CDR3 totals 16 residues. The germline gives CDR1 SGHTS, CDR2 YDEGEE. CDR3 protein: CASSPPGQGAPNEQFF. The DNA for the CDR3 is TGTGCCAGCAGCCCCCCAGGACAGGGGGCGCCGAATGAGCAGTTCTTC.

The chain links TRBV5-1 to TRBJ2-7; the D gene is possibly TRBD1 (6 bases). Between the trimmed V and J ends, which lost 2 bases and 3 bases, there was a span of 15 bases. The CDR3 extends over 15 amino acids. CDR1 and CDR2 from the germline V gene are SGHRS and YFSETQ. The CDR3 loop is CASSFGQTNNYEQYF. The CDR3 nucleotides read TGCGCCAGCAGCTTCGGACAGACTAACAACTACGAGCAGTACTTC. Full variable domain (missing parts from reference TRBV5-1 and TRBJ2-7): KAGVTQTPRYLIKTRGQQVTLSCSPISGHRSVSWYQQTPGQGLQFLFEYFSETQRNKGNFPGRFSGRQFSNSRSEMNVSTLELGDSALYLCASSFGQTNNYEQYFGPGTRLTVT.

The V gene is TRBV28, the J gene TRBJ1-5; 7 bases agree with TRBD1. Germline lookup yields CDR1 MDHEN and CDR2 SYDVKM. There are 16 residues in the CDR3. J gave up 7 bases and V 6 bases, and 15 bases lay outside the gene matches. CDR3 nucleotides: TGTGCCAGCAGCTCCCGGGACAGCATAGCCGGGCAGCCCCAGCATTTT. Protein: CASSSRDSIAGQPQHF.

The rearrangement uses TRBV4-1 and TRBJ2-1; possibly TRBD2 for D (6 bases). There are 16 residues in the CDR3. The germline V gene has CDR1 MGHRA and CDR2 YSYEKL. Trimming took 0 bases from V and 2 from J, leaving 11 bases between them. CDR3 residues: CASSQESGVPYNEQFF. The CDR3 DNA reads TGCGCCAGCAGCCAAGAGTCGGGGGTCCCCTACAATGAGCAGTTCTTC.

This clone was seen just once. This chain uses TRBV2 with TRBJ2-1, with 10 positions matching TRBD1. Trimming cost V 8 bases and J 1 base; bases outside gene matches: 8. Germline CDR1 SNHLY, CDR2 FYNNEI. This CDR3 contains 16 residues. The CDR3 protein is CASRGTGDNSYNEQFF. The DNA of the CDR3 is TGTGCCAGCCGCGGGACAGGGGATAATTCCTACAATGAGCAGTTCTTC.